Listed below are T cell receptor beta chains from one sample, sequenced in a study of cytomegalovirus exposure and HLA in healthy donors. Using immunoSEQ multiplex PCR, the repertoire was profiled, and TCRdb retains in-frame clones only, with some absent. Here the sample spans 80,000 to 100,000 clones, 87% being singletons. The sample was PBMCs. The receptors stem from a woman aged 25 to 39 in good health and CMV-seronegative. Each CDR3 is given without its conserved first and last residue.

len: 13
v_gene: TRBV4-1
CDR3aa: ASSQAQGFAYGYT

len: 10
v_gene: TRBV7-9
CDR3aa: ASSQVGNIQY

len: 12
v_gene: TRBV29-1
CDR3aa: SASSPGREYGYT

len: 12
v_gene: TRBV6-1
CDR3aa: AMTTGGSGNTIY

len: 10
v_gene: TRBV29-1
CDR3aa: SVVDSRLGQF

len: 13
v_gene: TRBV6-1
CDR3aa: ASTIGAARDTEAF

len: 10
v_gene: TRBV28
CDR3aa: ACHSRRGELF

len: 13
v_gene: TRBV27
CDR3aa: ASLTGLQVNTEAF

len: 14
v_gene: TRBV10-3
CDR3aa: AISPVWASGADTQY

len: 11
v_gene: TRBV7-9
CDR3aa: ASSSTGSNEQF

len: 17
v_gene: TRBV13
CDR3aa: ASSYSPGQQSFTIGELF

len: 14
v_gene: TRBV5-4
CDR3aa: ASSLGERVGANVLT

len: 16
v_gene: TRBV2
CDR3aa: ASSERQPGQGITYEQY

len: 14
v_gene: TRBV4-2
CDR3aa: ASSQDMAREEEKLF

len: 12
v_gene: TRBV6-6
CDR3aa: ASISHPNTGELF

len: 18
v_gene: TRBV7-4
CDR3aa: ASSLLNWASGGSGTDTQY

len: 9
v_gene: TRBV18
CDR3aa: ASSTTGTQY

len: 13
v_gene: TRBV9
CDR3aa: ASSTSGSAPHEQY

len: 12
v_gene: TRBV19
CDR3aa: ASSIGQGSYEQY

len: 11
v_gene: TRBV7-3
CDR3aa: ASSLQEGGEAF

len: 14
v_gene: TRBV27
CDR3aa: ASRSPSRTRAYEQY

len: 13
v_gene: TRBV28
CDR3aa: ASKVTGTGLYEQY

len: 13
v_gene: TRBV5-1
CDR3aa: ASSLAGGGSTEAF

len: 13
v_gene: TRBV7-2
CDR3aa: ASSFLLGSYNEQF

len: 15
v_gene: TRBV5-6
CDR3aa: ASSLRTGVVSNQPQH

len: 11
v_gene: TRBV5-1
CDR3aa: ASSLQGDQPQH

len: 14
v_gene: TRBV5-5
CDR3aa: ASSFRAGKNTGELF

len: 11
v_gene: TRBV6-1
CDR3aa: ASSGGLAYEQY

len: 13
v_gene: TRBV9
CDR3aa: ASSVASGTLTAQY

len: 10
v_gene: TRBV6-1
CDR3aa: ASSQSIYEQF

len: 11
v_gene: TRBV13
CDR3aa: ASSPRDKNGYT

len: 12
v_gene: TRBV9
CDR3aa: ASSALTGGYEQY

len: 14
v_gene: TRBV11-2
CDR3aa: ASSFSSGRVTDTQY

len: 13
v_gene: TRBV7-9
CDR3aa: ASSVLGTPTDTQY

len: 13
v_gene: TRBV4-3
CDR3aa: ASSQTGTGGLPQH

len: 11
v_gene: TRBV7-2
CDR3aa: ASSLGNQIEAF

len: 11
v_gene: TRBV5-6
CDR3aa: ASSFIGQETQY

len: 14
v_gene: TRBV28
CDR3aa: ASRGSNRGTNEKLF

len: 14
v_gene: TRBV19
CDR3aa: ASSSNRGAMNEKLF

len: 12
v_gene: TRBV12-5
CDR3aa: ASGLAGFDTEAF

len: 11
v_gene: TRBV29-1
CDR3aa: SVEGARDFEAF

len: 10
v_gene: TRBV2
CDR3aa: ASRSEAREAF

len: 14
v_gene: TRBV11-3
CDR3aa: ASSHNRGGTYNEQF

len: 13
v_gene: TRBV7-2
CDR3aa: ASSSGQQGRNGYT

len: 13
v_gene: TRBV5-1
CDR3aa: ASSWPRGIYNEQF

len: 11
v_gene: TRBV2
CDR3aa: ASSSDSFYGYT

len: 12
v_gene: TRBV7-9
CDR3aa: ASSFGTLSIGYT

len: 12
v_gene: TRBV6-6
CDR3aa: ASSYSRSNQPQH

len: 12
v_gene: TRBV5-1
CDR3aa: ASSSTGQGSPQH

len: 14
v_gene: TRBV19
CDR3aa: ASKLSGTSGSHEQF

len: 12
v_gene: TRBV2
CDR3aa: ASSDRGPRVGYT

len: 12
v_gene: TRBV9
CDR3aa: ASSVGAGLPEAF

len: 9
v_gene: TRBV2
CDR3aa: ASNDYGQGY

len: 15
v_gene: TRBV5-5
CDR3aa: ASSSVGGRGSNQPQH

len: 11
v_gene: TRBV5-1
CDR3aa: ASSFDSYQPQH

len: 11
v_gene: TRBV18
CDR3aa: ASSPSFEFEQY

len: 10
v_gene: TRBV6-6
CDR3aa: ASSSLAGELF

len: 12
v_gene: TRBV5-1
CDR3aa: ASSFGGSISEQF